One and the same sample provided the 29 T cell receptor beta chains below, sequenced in a study of T cells in women clearing cervical HPV infection. Data came from immunoSEQ multiplex PCR; TCRdb stores just in-frame clones and leaves some out. The table counts about 46,000 clones; 35% to 40% lies in the top ten. Sequenced material: blood buffy coat. The receptors stem from a woman aged 18 to 75 with a cervical HPV16 infection that either progressed to CIN3+ or cleared (not recorded which).

Points on this clone: The observed sequence ends 3 residues before the CDR3 terminus, with the missing tail filled in from the germline J gene. This sequence joins TRBV6-1 and TRBJ2-3, with 8 bases lining up with TRBD1. The CDR3 loop spans 16 amino acids. The ends lost 4 bases at V and 2 bases at J; junction bases unmatched: 8. Germline V gene data show CDR1 as MNHNS and CDR2 as SASEGT. This CDR3 is CASSGDRGDYTDTQYF. The sequenced part of the CDR3 DNA is TGTGCCAGCAGTGGAGACAGGGGTGATTACACAGATACG.

To note about this clone: The sequenced fragment ends 3 residues before the CDR3 boundary, so the rest is inferred from the germline J gene. The chain uses TRBV20-1 and TRBJ2-3; 8 bases line up with TRBD1. V lost 3 bases and J lost 4; bases outside the gene matches: 15. The CDR3 spans 17 residues. Germline V gene sequence: CDR1 DFQATT, CDR2 SNEGSKA (reference sequence). The CDR3 bases that were read are TGCAGTGCTAGTCAAGCGCTCAGGACAGGGAACGCAGATACG. Amino acid sequence: CSASQALRTGNADT. The complete CDR3 sequence is CSASQALRTGNADTQYF.

In regard to this clone: Read sequence stops 3 residues before the CDR3 end, and the germline J gene provides the missing end. The chain employs TRBV20-1 and TRBJ2-3; no clear D gene. Germline loops: CDR1 DFQATT, CDR2 SNEGSKA (reference sequence). Deletions cut 6 bases from V and 2 bases from J, with 9 bases between. The CDR3 is 12 amino acids. The DNA read from the CDR3 is TGCAGTGCCAGGCGCTCCACAGATACG. It yields the protein CSARRSTDT. The full CDR3 protein is CSARRSTDTQYF.

A note on this clone: The read terminates 3 residues before the CDR3 end, so the remaining end is supplied by the germline J gene. The genes are TRBV4-1 and TRBJ2-7; 9 bases agree with TRBD1. V shed 4 bases and J 6 bases; nucleotides not matched to a gene: 10. The CDR3 covers 15 residues. Per the germline V gene, CDR1 is MGHRA and CDR2 is YSYEKL. CDR3 sequence reads: CASSPFGTGLGEQYF. The sequenced part of the CDR3 DNA is TGCGCCAGCAGCCCCTTTGGGACAGGGCTCGGCGAG.

With respect to this clone: The CDR3 end is not reached by the read, which stops 3 residues before it; the germline J gene fills it in. The gene calls are TRBV2 and TRBJ1-3; D ambiguous. The CDR3 is 13 amino acids. CDR1 is SNHLY, CDR2 FYNNEI, per germline. Trimming pared 6 bases from V and 4 bases from J, leaving 10 bases between. The CDR3 sequence is CASRKEQGNTIYF. CDR3 DNA (partial): TGTGCCAGCAGGAAGGAACAGGGAAACACC.

About this clone itself: The CDR3 end lies 3 residues beyond the end of the read and is filled in from the germline J gene. The rearrangement uses TRBV7-3 and TRBJ2-3; D possibly corresponds to TRBD1 (6 bases). The germline V gene has CDR1 SGHTA and CDR2 FQGTGA. V was trimmed by 5 bases and J by 2 bases, leaving 11 bases between them. This CDR3 contains 14 residues. CDR3 protein: CASSHDRPTDTQYF. Partial CDR3 DNA: TGTGCCAGCAGCCACGACAGGCCCACAGATACG. Combining the CDR3 with reference TRBV7-3 and TRBJ2-3 gives the whole variable domain GAGVSQTPSNKVTEKGKYVELRCDPISGHTALYWYRQSLGQGPEFLIYFQGTGAADDSGLPNDRFFAVRPEGSVSTLKIQRTERGDSAVYLCASSHDRPTDTQYFGPGTRLTVL.

Regarding this clone: From the germline J gene comes the end of the CDR3, since the read stops 3 residues before it. The chain carries TRBV5-1 and TRBJ2-2, with D tentatively TRBD1 (6 bases). The CDR3 is 14 amino acids. From germline, CDR1 is SGHRS and CDR2 YFSETQ. V lost 2 bases and J 6 bases, leaving 11 bases between the germline ends. CDR3 in amino acids: CASSFAGEAGELFF. The CDR3 bases that were read are TGCGCCAGCAGCTTCGCAGGGGAAGCCGGGGAG.

Notes on this clone: The read ends 3 residues early relative to the CDR3; the germline J gene fills the gap. The chain employs TRBV7-3 and TRBJ2-3, with 9 bases that match TRBD2. Germline-derived CDR1 and CDR2 are SGHTA and FQGTGA. CDR3 length: 15 amino acids. V shed 3 bases, J shed 6 bases, and the junction held 7 bases outside the gene matches. The part of the CDR3 DNA that was read is TGTGCCAGCAGCTTCTTCCCTAGCGGGGATGATACG. The encoded protein is CASSFFPSGDDT. Given in full, the CDR3 is CASSFFPSGDDTQYF.

As concerns this clone: The read comes to an end 3 residues before the CDR3 does, leaving the germline J gene to fill in the end. The chain joins TRBV6-4 to TRBJ1-4; no definite D call. Deletions cut 0 bases from V and 8 bases from J, with 13 bases between. The CDR3 is 15 amino acids. Germline loops: CDR1 MRHNA, CDR2 SNTAGT. Partial CDR3 DNA: TGTGCCAGCAGTGACTCGGCAGGTTCGAAGGAAAAA. This sequence encodes CASSDSAGSKEK. The CDR3 in its entirety is CASSDSAGSKEKLFF.

Incomplete CDR3 DNA: TGTGCCAGCAGCCCGTGGGACAGGGCACGAAAGACC. Protein product: CASSPWDRARKT. The CDR3 as a whole reads CASSPWDRARKTQYF. This chain uses TRBV7-2 with TRBJ2-5; TRBD1 matches at 9 bases. The read finishes 3 residues shy of the CDR3 end, and the germline J gene is used to complete it. V lost 5 bases, J lost 6 bases, and 10 bases stayed unmatched. In germline, CDR1 is SGHTA, CDR2 FQGNSA. The CDR3 runs to 15 residues.

Note on this clone: The read is 3 residues too short to cover the CDR3 end, so that end is filled in from the germline J gene. The V call is TRBV7-3, the J call TRBJ2-3, with a tentative D call TRBD2 (6 bases). The CDR3 totals 14 residues. Looked up from germline, CDR1 is SGHTA and CDR2 is FQGTGA. V was shortened by 4 bases and J by 0 bases, with 8 bases between the two germline ends. The CDR3 DNA, read in part, is TGTGCCAGCAGCTCCGGGACTAGCACAGATACG. This gives the protein CASSSGTSTDT. The entire CDR3 is CASSSGTSTDTQYF.

The DNA read from the CDR3 is TGTGCCAGTAGTAAAAGGACAGGGTGGGTTGAA. This sequence encodes CASSKRTGWVE. The whole CDR3 protein reads CASSKRTGWVEAFF. V usage is TRBV19 and J usage is TRBJ1-1, with 8 bases identical to TRBD1. Read coverage stops 3 residues before the CDR3 terminus; the germline J gene supplies the remainder. In germline, CDR1 is LNHDA, CDR2 SQIVND (reference sequence). The CDR3 contains 14 residues. The V segment lost 4 bases and the J segment 7 bases; nucleotides outside the gene matches: 8.

Points on this clone: The sequence runs out 3 residues before the end of the CDR3; the remainder is reconstructed from the germline J gene. V and J are TRBV10-1 and TRBJ2-7; D not resolved. The germline V and J ends were trimmed by 3 bases and 4 bases, with 16 bases remaining between them. This CDR3 comprises 15 residues. Germline V gene sequence: CDR1 WNHNN, CDR2 SYGVQD (reference sequence). The CDR3 bases that were read are TGCGCCAGCAGTGATCCCACCCGTACACCTTACGAG. Its protein is CASSDPTRTPYE. The CDR3 reads in full as CASSDPTRTPYEQYF.

The CDR3 DNA, read in part, is TGTGCCTGGAGCTGGGGCGAACGTCAGCCG. Translated, it gives CAWSWGERQP. The whole CDR3 reads CAWSWGERQPQYF. The chain has TRBV30 and TRBJ2-3, with a weak D call TRBD1 (5 bases). The read stops 3 residues short of the end of the CDR3; the missing end is completed from the germline J gene. The germline CDR1 and CDR2 sequences are GTSNPN and SVGIG (reference sequence). CDR3 length: 13 residues.

A remark on this clone: The CDR3 extends 3 residues past the end of the read, so its final part is completed from the germline J gene. The rearrangement joins TRBV30 to TRBJ1-1; D is undetermined. The germline V gene encodes CDR1 GTSNPN and CDR2 SVGIG (reference sequence). The CDR3 is 13 residues long. The CDR3 bases that were read are TGTGCCTGGAGTCTACTCACAGATACCGAT. Its protein product is CAWSLLTDTD. The full-length CDR3 reads as CAWSLLTDTDAFF.

Note on this clone: The read stops 3 residues short of the end of the CDR3; the missing end is completed from the germline J gene. The gene calls are TRBV19 and TRBJ2-3; possible D gene TRBD1, 6 bases. The CDR3 runs 15 residues. Germline loops: CDR1 LNHDA, CDR2 SQIVND (reference sequence). The CDR3 DNA, read in part, is TGTGCCAGTAGCCCTTGGACAGACGAGAATCAGCCG. The encoded protein is CASSPWTDENQP. In full, the CDR3 reads CASSPWTDENQPQYF. Supplemented by reference TRBV19 and TRBJ2-3, the full variable domain reads DGGITQSPKYLFRKEGQNVTLSCEQNLNHDAMYWYRQDPGQGLRLIYYSQIVNDFQKGDIAEGYSVSREKKESFPLTVTSAQKNPTAFYLCASSPWTDENQPQYFGPGTRLTVL.

Details on this clone: Read data end 3 residues before the CDR3 end; the end is taken from the germline J gene. The chain links TRBV18 to TRBJ1-1, with a possible D match to TRBD1 (5 bases). Germline CDR1 KGHSH, CDR2 LQKENI. With 4 bases removed from V and 2 bases from J, the gap between germline ends came to 8 bases. The CDR3 length is 13 residues. CDR3 DNA (partial): TGTGCCAGCTCACGCAGGGAAAACACTGAA. Its protein product is CASSRRENTE. The CDR3, in full, reads CASSRRENTEAFF. Full variable domain (rest looked up from reference TRBV18 and TRBJ1-1): NAGVMQNPRHLVRRRGQEARLRCSPMKGHSHVYWYRQLPEEGLKFMVYLQKENIIDESGMPKERFSAEFPKEGPSILRIQQVVRGDSAAYFCASSRRENTEAFFGQGTRLTVV.

In the case of this clone: The read stops 3 residues short of the end of the CDR3; the missing end is completed from the germline J gene. The chain recombines TRBV7-2 with TRBJ2-2; D might be TRBD2 (5 bases). The length of the CDR3 is 12 residues. Per germline, CDR1 SGHTA and CDR2 FQGNSA. The sequenced CDR3 bases are TGTGCCAGCAGCCGCGGGTTGGAAAGG. Protein sequence: CASSRGLER. The whole CDR3 protein reads CASSRGLERLFF.

As concerns this clone: The CDR3 extends 3 residues past the end of the read, so its final part is completed from the germline J gene. The rearrangement links TRBV12-3 or TRBV12-4 to TRBJ2-7, with D tentatively TRBD1 or TRBD2 (5 bases each). This CDR3 has 15 amino acids. With 6 bases removed from V and 0 bases from J, the gap between germline ends came to 15 bases. The CDR3 region is CASSGKRGLSYEQYF. The sequenced CDR3 bases are TGTGCCAGCAGCGGAAAGAGGGGCCTCTCCTACGAG.

A word on this clone: The read comes to an end 3 residues before the CDR3 does, leaving the germline J gene to fill in the end. This chain joins TRBV20-1 and TRBJ2-1; 7 bases fit TRBD1. V lost 0 bases and J lost 0; bases outside the gene matches: 5. The germline gives CDR1 DFQATT, CDR2 SNEGSKA (reference sequence). There are 16 residues in the CDR3. CDR3 bases read: TGCAGTGCTAGAGATCTCAGGGGGAGCTCCTACAATGAG. Protein sequence: CSARDLRGSSYNE. The complete CDR3 sequence is CSARDLRGSSYNEQFF.

As regards this clone: The read ends 3 residues before the CDR3 terminus; that terminus is restored from the germline J gene. The chain uses TRBV7-9 and TRBJ2-2, with unresolved D. Looked up from germline, CDR1 is SEHNR and CDR2 is FQNEAQ (reference sequence). The CDR3 covers 11 residues. The CDR3 is CASSTEEKLFF. The sequenced part of the CDR3 DNA is TGTGCCAGCAGTACAGAGGAAAAG. Complete variable domain (other parts from reference TRBV7-9 and TRBJ2-2): DTGVSQNPRHKITKRGQNVTFRCDPISEHNRLYWYRQTLGQGPEFLTYFQNEAQLEKSRLLSDRFSAERPKGSFSTLEIQRTEQGDSAMYLCASSTEEKLFFGEGSRLTVL.

A remark on this clone: The read ends 3 residues early relative to the CDR3; the germline J gene fills the gap. The V gene is TRBV5-4, the J gene TRBJ2-3; D gene uncertain. Looked up from germline, CDR1 is SGHNT and CDR2 is YYREEE (reference sequence). The CDR3 runs to 15 residues. V gave up 2 bases and J gave up 2 bases, with 12 bases separating them. The CDR3 DNA, read in part, is TGTGCCAGCAGCTTTTCGTCCAGGTCCACAGATACG. This gives the protein CASSFSSRSTDT. The complete CDR3 protein is CASSFSSRSTDTQYF.

As concerns this clone: The read terminates 3 residues ahead of where the CDR3 ends, so the germline J gene completes it. V is TRBV14 and J is TRBJ2-2, with TRBD2 matching 9 bases. This CDR3 spans 17 amino acids. The V gene end was trimmed by 1 base and the J gene end by 5 bases; junction bases not matched to a gene: 8. The germline gives CDR1 SGHDN, CDR2 FVKESK. Incomplete CDR3 DNA: TGTGCCAGCAGCCAAGGGGGTAGCGGGAGACGAACCGGGGAG. Protein product: CASSQGGSGRRTGE. The CDR3 reads in full as CASSQGGSGRRTGELFF.

The CDR3 here is CASSLWATGATEAFF. CDR3 DNA (partial): TGTGCCAGCAGCTTATGGGCCACAGGAGCCACTGAA. The chain carries TRBV7-8 and TRBJ1-1; a weak D match, TRBD1 (5 bases). Read coverage stops 3 residues before the CDR3 terminus; the germline J gene supplies the remainder. Germline V gives CDR1 SGHVS, CDR2 FQNEAQ. The V gene lost 2 bases and the J gene lost 4 bases, with 14 bases spanning the gap. This CDR3 has 15 amino acids.

Points on this clone: Read data end 3 residues before the CDR3 end; the end is taken from the germline J gene. The gene calls are TRBV18 and TRBJ2-7; 10 bases line up with TRBD1. The CDR3 length is 14 residues. V lost 5 bases, J lost 2 bases, and 3 bases stayed unmatched. Germline CDR1 is KGHSH and CDR2 is LQKENI. The CDR3 loop is CASSWTGGPYEQYF. The sequenced CDR3 bases are TGTGCCAGCTCATGGACAGGGGGACCCTACGAG.

With respect to this clone: The read is 3 residues too short to cover the CDR3 end, so that end is filled in from the germline J gene. The chain couples TRBV7-8 to TRBJ1-3; D not certain. V lost 5 bases, J lost 4 bases, and 12 bases lay in between. This CDR3 contains 14 residues. Germline-derived CDR1 and CDR2 are SGHVS and FQNEAQ. CDR3: CASSPTQAGNTIYF. Partial CDR3 DNA: TGTGCCAGCAGCCCGACTCAAGCCGGAAACACC.

The DNA read from the CDR3 is TGTGCCAGCTCACCGAGACCCTCAGGGCCTAGCGGGTCACAAGAGACG. It codes for CASSPRPSGPSGSQET. In full, the CDR3 reads CASSPRPSGPSGSQETQYF. The V call is TRBV18, the J call TRBJ2-3, with TRBD2 identical over 8 bases. With the read ending 3 residues before the CDR3 end, the germline J gene is used to fill in that end. This CDR3 contains 19 residues. CDR1 and CDR2 from the germline V gene are KGHSH and LQKENI.

Turning to this clone: The DNA ends 3 residues before the CDR3 does, and the rest of the CDR3 is filled in from the germline J gene. The chain uses TRBV18 and TRBJ2-3; D is unclear. Germline CDR1 reads KGHSH; CDR2 reads LQKENI. The CDR3 sequence is 14 residues long. Trimming removed 3 bases from V and 2 bases from J, with 9 bases in between. CDR3 bases read: TGTGCCAGCTCACCTAGGGCGATCACAGATACG. Residues: CASSPRAITDT. The whole CDR3 is CASSPRAITDTQYF. The full variable domain, in which reference TRBV18 and TRBJ2-3 provide the parts outside the CDR3, is NAGVMQNPRHLVRRRGQEARLRCSPMKGHSHVYWYRQLPEEGLKFMVYLQKENIIDESGMPKERFSAEFPKEGPSILRIQQVVRGDSAAYFCASSPRAITDTQYFGPGTRLTVL.

Details on this clone: Coverage ceases 3 residues before the CDR3 finishes, and the germline J gene fills in the end. V gene TRBV6-2 or TRBV6-3 combines with J gene TRBJ1-1; D uncertain. CDR1 and CDR2 from the germline V gene are MNHEY and SVGEGT. The V and J ends lost 3 bases and 2 bases respectively, with 10 bases between them. CDR3 length: 14 residues. Here the CDR3 reads CASSYRGGNTEAFF. The sequenced part of the CDR3 DNA is TGTGCCAGCAGTTATCGGGGAGGTAACACTGAA.